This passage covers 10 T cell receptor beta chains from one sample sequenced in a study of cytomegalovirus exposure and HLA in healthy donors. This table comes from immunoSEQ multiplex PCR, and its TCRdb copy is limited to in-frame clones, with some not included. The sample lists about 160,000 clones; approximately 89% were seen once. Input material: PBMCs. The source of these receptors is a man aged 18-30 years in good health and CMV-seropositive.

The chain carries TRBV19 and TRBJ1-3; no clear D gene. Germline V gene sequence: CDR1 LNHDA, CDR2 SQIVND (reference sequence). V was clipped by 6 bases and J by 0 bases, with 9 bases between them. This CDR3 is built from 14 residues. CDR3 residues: CASREDPSGNTIYF. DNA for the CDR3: TGTGCCAGTAGGGAGGATCCCTCTGGAAACACCATATATTTT. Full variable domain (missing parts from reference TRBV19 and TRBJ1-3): DGGITQSPKYLFRKEGQNVTLSCEQNLNHDAMYWYRQDPGQGLRLIYYSQIVNDFQKGDIAEGYSVSREKKESFPLTVTSAQKNPTAFYLCASREDPSGNTIYFGEGSWLTVV.

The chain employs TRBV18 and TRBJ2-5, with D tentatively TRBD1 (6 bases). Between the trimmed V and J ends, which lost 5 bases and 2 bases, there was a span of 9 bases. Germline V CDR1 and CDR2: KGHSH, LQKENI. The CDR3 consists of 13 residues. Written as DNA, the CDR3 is TGTGCCAGCTCAGTACAGGGTCAAGAGACCCAGTACTTC. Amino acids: CASSVQGQETQYF.

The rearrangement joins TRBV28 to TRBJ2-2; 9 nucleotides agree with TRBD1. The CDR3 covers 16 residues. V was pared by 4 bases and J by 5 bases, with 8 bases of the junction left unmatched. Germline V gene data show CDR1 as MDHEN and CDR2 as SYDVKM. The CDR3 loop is CASSSPGQGNTGELFF. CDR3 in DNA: TGTGCCAGCAGTTCCCCGGGACAGGGAAATACCGGGGAGCTGTTTTTT. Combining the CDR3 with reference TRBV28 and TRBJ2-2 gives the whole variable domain DVKVTQSSRYLVKRTGEKVFLECVQDMDHENMFWYRQDPGLGLRLIYFSYDVKMKEKGDIPEGYSVSREKKERFSLILESASTNQTSMYLCASSSPGQGNTGELFFGEGSRLTVL.

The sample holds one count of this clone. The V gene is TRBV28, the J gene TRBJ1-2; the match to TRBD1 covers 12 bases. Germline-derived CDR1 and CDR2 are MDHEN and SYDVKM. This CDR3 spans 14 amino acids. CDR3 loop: CGHGTGGSPNGYTF. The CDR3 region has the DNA TGTGGTCACGGGACAGGGGGCTCACCTAACGGCTACACCTTC.

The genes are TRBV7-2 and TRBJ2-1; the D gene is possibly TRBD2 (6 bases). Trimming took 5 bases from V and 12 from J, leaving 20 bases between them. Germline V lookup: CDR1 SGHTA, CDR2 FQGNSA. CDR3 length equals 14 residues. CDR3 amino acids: CASSEYITTRGQFF. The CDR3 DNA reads TGTGCCAGCAGCGAATACATCACGACTAGGGGGCAGTTCTTC.

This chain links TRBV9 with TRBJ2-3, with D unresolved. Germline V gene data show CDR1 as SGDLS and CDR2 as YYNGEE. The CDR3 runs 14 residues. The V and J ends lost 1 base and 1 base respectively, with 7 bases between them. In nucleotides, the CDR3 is TGTGCCAGCAGCGTAACCCGGGGCACAGATACGCAGTATTTT. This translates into CASSVTRGTDTQYF.

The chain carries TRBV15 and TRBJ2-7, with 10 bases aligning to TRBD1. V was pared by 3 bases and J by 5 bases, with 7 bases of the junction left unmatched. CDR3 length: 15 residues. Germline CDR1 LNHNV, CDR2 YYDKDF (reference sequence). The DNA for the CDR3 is TGTGCCACCAGCAGGGCCGGGACAGGGGTAAACGAGCAGTACTTC. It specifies CATSRAGTGVNEQYF.

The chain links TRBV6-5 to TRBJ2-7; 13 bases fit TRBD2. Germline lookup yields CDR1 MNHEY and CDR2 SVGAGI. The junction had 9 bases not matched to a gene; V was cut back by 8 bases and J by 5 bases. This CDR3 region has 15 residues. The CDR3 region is CASRTSGRSADEQYF. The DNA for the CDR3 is TGTGCCAGCCGGACTAGCGGGAGATCTGCTGACGAGCAGTACTTC.

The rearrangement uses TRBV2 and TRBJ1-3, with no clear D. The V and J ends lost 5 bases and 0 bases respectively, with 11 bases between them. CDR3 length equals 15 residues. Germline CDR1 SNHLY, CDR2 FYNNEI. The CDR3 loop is CASSFDRSSGNTIYF. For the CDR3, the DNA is TGTGCCAGCAGTTTCGACCGGAGCTCTGGAAACACCATATATTTT.

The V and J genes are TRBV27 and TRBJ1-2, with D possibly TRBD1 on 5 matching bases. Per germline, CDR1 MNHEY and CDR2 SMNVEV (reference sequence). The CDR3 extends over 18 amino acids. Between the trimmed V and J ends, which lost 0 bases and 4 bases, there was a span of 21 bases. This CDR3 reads CASSLSGGFGQASYGYTF. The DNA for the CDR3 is TGTGCCAGCAGTTTATCCGGGGGTTTTGGGCAGGCGAGCTATGGCTACACCTTC.